This T cell receptor beta chain was identified during a study of cytomegalovirus exposure and HLA in healthy donors (dated by TCRdb to 2016 to 2017). Some background on the complete study: The 550 to 750 repertoires of the first cohort and the 110 or so validation repertoires were produced on the same platform, according to a later analysis. The aim of the study was to test whether cataloging public T cell receptors could identify signatures of past pathogen exposure. Along with the approximately 600-subject first cohort, a separate validation cohort of over a hundred different subjects was used. To predict cytomegalovirus infection status, the study brought together high-throughput TCR immunosequencing, statistical association of individual TCRs with disease status, and machine learning.

About this clone itself: There is no known antigen for this receptor. There are no base qualities to consult, and no much larger clone falls within one base.

Broader findings and caveats from the paper: Most TCR sequences were seen in very few donors, while some public TCRs were found in many individuals. The classifier was reported to diagnose cytomegalovirus status with high specificity and sensitivity in both the original and validation cohorts. A later analysis found that TCRs clustered in the first cohort also tended to co-occur in the roughly 120 validation repertoires, with approximately 93% of cluster scores above 0. It was suggested by the authors that the approach could potentially be generalized to other disease states and immunological phenotypes. The validation cohort had no HLA typing available for a later analysis, so co-occurrence within that cohort was assessed over all 120 or so repertoires. The study gave a list of over 150 TCR beta chains associated with cytomegalovirus. In vitro tests confirmed that a few of the cytomegalovirus-associated TCR beta chains recognize cytomegalovirus antigens.

As encoded in the germline V gene, CDR1 is SQVTM while CDR2 is ANQGSEA. V was cut back by 1 base and J by 6 bases, leaving a gap of 13 bases between them. The CDR3 runs 13 amino acids, cysteine and phenylalanine included. The CDR3 DNA has 39 bases and is translated from base 1. Separate from the approximately 670-subject first cohort, the validation cohort of 120 subjects was the group to which the donors belonged. Libraries came from the immunoSEQ multiplex PCR assay. The authors processed their data as follows. A statistical classification framework was developed to diagnose cytomegalovirus status using the catalog of TCR beta chain sequences. This immuneACCESS table, as held by TCRdb, lists in-frame sequences with V and J called but not all clones. Of the missing ones, under half trace to an unresolved V gene in checked studies; the others have no known cause. Clone size and V and J calls were adopted from that table, with D and trimming inferred from the DNA. This sample gives 300,000 to 400,000 clones in total; approximately 90% of them show up just once. About 0.8% of the sample comes from the top ten.

What was sequenced was PBMCs. This receptor was taken from a woman between 18 and 29 years old in good health and CMV-seronegative. The V and J segments used are TRBV29-1 and TRBJ2-7, with TRBD2 tentatively as D gene (6 bases match). The DNA sequence reads TGCAGCGTTGAAGGGGAGGAGGGGATCGAGCAGTACTTC. It specifies CSVEGEEGIEQYF.